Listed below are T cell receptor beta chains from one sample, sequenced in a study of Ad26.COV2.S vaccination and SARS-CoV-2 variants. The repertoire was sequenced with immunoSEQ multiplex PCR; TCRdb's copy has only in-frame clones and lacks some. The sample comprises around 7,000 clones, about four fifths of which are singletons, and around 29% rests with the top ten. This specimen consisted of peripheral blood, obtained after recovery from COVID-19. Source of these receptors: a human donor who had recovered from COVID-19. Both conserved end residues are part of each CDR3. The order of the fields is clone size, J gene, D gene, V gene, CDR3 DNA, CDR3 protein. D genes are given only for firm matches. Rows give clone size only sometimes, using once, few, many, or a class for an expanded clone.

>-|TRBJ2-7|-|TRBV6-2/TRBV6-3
TGTGCCAGCAGTTACTCGGGCCCTTCAGGGGAGCAGTACTTC
CASSYSGPSGEQYF
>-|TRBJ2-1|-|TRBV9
TGTGCCAGCAAGGGCGACAATGAGCAGTTCTTC
CASKGDNEQFF
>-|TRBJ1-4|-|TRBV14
TGTGCCAGCAGCCAAGAACCCCCCCATGCAACTAATGAAAAACTGTTTTTT
CASSQEPPHATNEKLFF
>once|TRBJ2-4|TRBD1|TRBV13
TGTGCCAGCAGCAAACGACAGGGGAAAAACATTCAGTACTTC
CASSKRQGKNIQYF
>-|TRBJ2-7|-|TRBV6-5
TGTGCCAGCAGTCAGATACCGGAGCAGTACTTC
CASSQIPEQYF
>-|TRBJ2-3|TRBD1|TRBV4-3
TGCGCCAGCAGCCAAAATCCAGGGGGCCGCACAGATACGCAGTATTTT
CASSQNPGGRTDTQYF
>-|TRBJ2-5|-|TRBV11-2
TGTGCCAGCAGCTTAGATCGAGGGGACACGGAGACCCAGTACTTC
CASSLDRGDTETQYF
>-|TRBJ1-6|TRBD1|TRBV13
TGTGCCAGCAGGCCGGCACGGGACAGGGTTTCACCCCTCCACTTT
CASRPARDRVSPLHF
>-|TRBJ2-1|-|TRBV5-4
TGTGCCAGCAGTCCATACCTACTCGAACCTCCCCGTTTAGGTGAGCAGTTCTTC
CASSPYLLEPPRLGEQFF
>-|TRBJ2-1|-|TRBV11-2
TGTGCCAGCAGCTTGGAGAGGACTTTTTACAATGAGCAGTTCTTC
CASSLERTFYNEQFF
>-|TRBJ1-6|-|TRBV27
TGTGCCAGCGGGGGGCCACGGGATAATTCACCCCTCCACTTT
CASGGPRDNSPLHF
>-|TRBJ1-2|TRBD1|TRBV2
TGTGCCACCGCCACGGACAGGGGGCTTGGTGGCTACACCTTC
CATATDRGLGGYTF
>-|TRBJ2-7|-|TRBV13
TGTGCCAGTCGATACGACAGATCCTACGAGCAGTACTTC
CASRYDRSYEQYF